This entry describes one TCR beta chain. The entry originates in a study of PD-L1 blockade in urothelial cancer. Patients' urothelial carcinoma was locally advanced or metastatic. Pretreatment sampling and on-treatment sampling together yielded between 1 and 8 samples for each patient. This CDR3 region has 15 residues. Trimming removed 6 bases at V and 2 bases at J, with 16 bases between. CDR1 is SGHRS, CDR2 YFSETQ, per germline. Repertoires were generated with immunoSEQ multiplex PCR, while TCRdb's copy carries only in-frame clones and drops some. The sample has more than 30,000 clones, about 89% seen once.

The chain has TRBV5-1 and TRBJ2-3, with a possible D match to TRBD1 (7 bases). The source was PBMCs, collected around atezolizumab (anti-PD-L1) treatment. This clonotype was obtained from a man aged 55 to 69 with urothelial cancer. CDR3 nucleotides: TGCGCCAGCAAGGAGGGGGCGGCAAACACAGATACGCAGTATTTT. It is translated as CASKEGAANTDTQYF. Drawing the rest from reference TRBV5-1 and TRBJ2-3, the complete variable domain is KAGVTQTPRYLIKTRGQQVTLSCSPISGHRSVSWYQQTPGQGLQFLFEYFSETQRNKGNFPGRFSGRQFSNSRSEMNVSTLELGDSALYLCASKEGAANTDTQYFGPGTRLTVL.